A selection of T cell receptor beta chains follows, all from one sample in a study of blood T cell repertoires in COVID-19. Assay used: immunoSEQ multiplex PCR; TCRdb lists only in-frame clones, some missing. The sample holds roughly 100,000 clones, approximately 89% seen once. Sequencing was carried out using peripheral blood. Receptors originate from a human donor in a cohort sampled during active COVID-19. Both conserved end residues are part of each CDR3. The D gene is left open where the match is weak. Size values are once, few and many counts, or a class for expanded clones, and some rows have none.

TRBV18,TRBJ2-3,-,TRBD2,CASSRNLAGPFTDTQYF,TGTGCCAGCTCACGGAACCTAGCGGGACCTTTCACAGATACGCAGTATTTT
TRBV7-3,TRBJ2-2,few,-,CASSSQGAGELFF,TGTGCCAGCAGCTCGCAGGGTGCCGGGGAGCTGTTTTTT
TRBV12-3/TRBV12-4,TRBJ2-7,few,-,CASSLGGLYEQYF,TGTGCCAGCAGTTTAGGAGGGCTCTACGAGCAGTACTTC
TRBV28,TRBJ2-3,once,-,CASGPTGSSTDTQYF,TGTGCCAGCGGCCCGACGGGGTCCTCCACAGATACGCAGTATTTT
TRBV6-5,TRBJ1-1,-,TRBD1,CASSYLKTGGFSEAFF,TGTGCCAGCAGTTACCTTAAGACAGGGGGCTTCTCTGAAGCTTTCTTT
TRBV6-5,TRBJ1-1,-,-,CASILEKGVFTEAFF,TGTGCCAGCATCCTCGAGAAAGGGGTTTTCACTGAAGCTTTCTTT
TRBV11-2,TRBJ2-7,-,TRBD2,CASTSRREGEKINYEQYF,TGTGCCAGCACCTCCCGCCGGGAGGGGGAAAAGATTAACTACGAGCAGTACTTC
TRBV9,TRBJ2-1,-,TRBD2,CASSVGRSYNEQFF,TGTGCCAGCAGTGTCGGGAGGTCCTACAATGAGCAGTTCTTC
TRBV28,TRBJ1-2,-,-,CASRYPGGRGYTF,TGTGCCAGCAGATACCCAGGCGGGAGGGGCTACACCTTC
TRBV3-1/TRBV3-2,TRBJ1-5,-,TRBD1,CASSLTGWYGNQPQHF,TGTGCCAGCAGCCTGACAGGGTGGTATGGCAATCAGCCCCAGCATTTT
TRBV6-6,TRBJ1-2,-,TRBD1,CASRDRGQSPGYTF,TGTGCCAGCAGGGACAGGGGCCAGAGTCCGGGCTACACCTTC
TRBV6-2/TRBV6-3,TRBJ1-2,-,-,CASSPRDSAWRGYTF,TGTGCCAGCAGTCCCCGGGACTCGGCTTGGCGTGGCTACACCTTC
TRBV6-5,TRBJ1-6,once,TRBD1,CASSKQGGYNSPLHF,TGTGCCAGCAGTAAACAGGGGGGGTATAATTCACCCCTCCACTTT
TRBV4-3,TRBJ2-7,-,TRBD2,CASSQDPLAGVYEQYF,TGCGCCAGCAGCCAAGATCCGCTAGCGGGAGTCTACGAGCAGTACTTC
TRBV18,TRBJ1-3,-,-,CASSPNTGPISGNTIYF,TGTGCCAGCTCACCCAACACAGGGCCCATCTCTGGAAACACCATATATTTT
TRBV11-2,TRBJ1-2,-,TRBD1,CASSSLDRAAGYTF,TGTGCCAGCAGCAGCCTGGACAGGGCGGCTGGCTACACCTTC
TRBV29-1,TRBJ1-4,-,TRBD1,CSVDRGQAGEKLFF,TGCAGCGTGGACCGCGGACAGGCTGGGGAAAAACTGTTTTTT
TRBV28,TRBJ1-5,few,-,CASSFGGDNQPQHF,TGTGCCAGCAGCTTTGGAGGCGACAATCAGCCCCAGCATTTT
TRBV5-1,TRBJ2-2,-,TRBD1,CASSVQGAGTGELFF,TGCGCCAGCAGCGTACAGGGGGCGGGCACCGGGGAGCTGTTTTTT
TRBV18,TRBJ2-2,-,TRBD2,CASSRLAANTGELFF,TGTGCCAGCTCACGACTAGCAGCGAACACCGGGGAGCTGTTTTTT
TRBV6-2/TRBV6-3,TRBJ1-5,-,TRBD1,CASSYSGQGGGPQHF,TGTGCCAGCAGTTACTCGGGACAGGGTGGAGGGCCCCAGCATTTT
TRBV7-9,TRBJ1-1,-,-,CASSLNAGGEAFF,TGTGCCAGCAGCTTAAACGCGGGGGGCGAAGCTTTCTTT
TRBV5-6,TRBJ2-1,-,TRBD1,CASSLDRGEEQFF,TGTGCCAGCAGCTTGGACAGGGGAGAGGAGCAGTTCTTC
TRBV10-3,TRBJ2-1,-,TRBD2,CAISESGTGGLGEQFF,TGTGCCATCAGTGAGTCTGGAACGGGAGGGCTGGGTGAGCAGTTCTTC
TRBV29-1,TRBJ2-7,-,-,CSVDGTGSYEQYF,TGCAGCGTTGACGGTACAGGCTCCTACGAGCAGTACTTC
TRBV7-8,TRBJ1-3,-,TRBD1,CASSPGTVFSGNTIYF,TGTGCCAGCAGCCCGGGGACAGTATTCTCTGGAAACACCATATATTTT
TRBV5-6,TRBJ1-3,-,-,CASSPGDVSGNTIYF,TGTGCCAGCAGCCCGGGGGACGTCTCTGGAAACACCATATATTTT
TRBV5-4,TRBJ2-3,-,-,CASSLGAITDTQYF,TGTGCCAGCAGCTTGGGAGCAATCACAGATACGCAGTATTTT
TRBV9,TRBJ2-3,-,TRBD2,CASSVVDGRVADTQYF,TGTGCCAGCAGCGTAGTTGACGGGAGGGTCGCAGATACGCAGTATTTT
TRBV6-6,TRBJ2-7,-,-,CASSPTRRHEQYF,TGTGCCAGCAGCCCGACTAGACGCCACGAGCAGTACTTC
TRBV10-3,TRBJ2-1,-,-,CAISGVVGEVEQFF,TGTGCCATCAGTGGGGTAGTGGGAGAGGTTGAGCAGTTCTTC
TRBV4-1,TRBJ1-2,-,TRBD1,CASSQVTSGQGGGYTF,TGCGCCAGCAGCCAAGTTACGTCGGGACAGGGCGGGGGCTACACCTTC
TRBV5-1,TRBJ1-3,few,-,CASSLEGGRDTIYF,TGCGCCAGCAGCTTGGAAGGGGGTAGGGACACCATATATTTT
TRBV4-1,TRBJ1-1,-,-,CASSQWTVLNTEAFF,TGCGCCAGCAGCCAGTGGACAGTCCTGAACACTGAAGCTTTCTTT
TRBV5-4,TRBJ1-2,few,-,CASSLDRGARGYTF,TGTGCCAGCAGCTTGGACCGGGGGGCGCGGGGCTACACCTTC
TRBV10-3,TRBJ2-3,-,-,CAVVGPTSNRGTDTQYF,TGTGCCGTCGTTGGGCCAACTAGTAACCGGGGCACAGATACGCAGTATTTT
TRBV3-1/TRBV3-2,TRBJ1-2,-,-,CASSQDLNGGYTF,TGTGCCAGCAGCCAAGATTTGAACGGGGGCTACACCTTC
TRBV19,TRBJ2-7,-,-,CASSISVSSYEQYF,TGTGCCAGTAGTATTTCCGTTAGCTCCTACGAGCAGTACTTC
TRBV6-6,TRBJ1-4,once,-,CASSPRTVGIATNEKLFF,TGTGCCAGCAGTCCACGGACAGTGGGGATTGCAACTAATGAAAAACTGTTTTTT
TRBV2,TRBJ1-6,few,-,CASKRGPVDNSPLHF,TGTGCCAGTAAGCGGGGGCCCGTAGATAATTCACCCCTCCACTTT
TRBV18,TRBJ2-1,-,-,CASADNEQFF,TGTGCCAGCGCAGACAATGAGCAGTTCTTC
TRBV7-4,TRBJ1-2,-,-,CASSLVGGSPSCHQRLYGYTF,TGTGCCAGCAGCTTGGTAGGAGGAAGTCCCAGCTGTCATCAACGACTCTATGGCTACACCTTC
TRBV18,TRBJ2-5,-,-,CASSRGGGRETQYF,TGTGCCAGCTCACGTGGAGGGGGCCGAGAGACCCAGTACTTC
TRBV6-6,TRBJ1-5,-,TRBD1,CASRPTGNNQPQHF,TGTGCCAGCAGGCCGACAGGGAACAATCAGCCCCAGCATTTT
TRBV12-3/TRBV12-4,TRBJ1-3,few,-,CASSSSSGNTIYF,TGTGCCAGCAGCTCGAGCTCTGGAAACACCATATATTTT
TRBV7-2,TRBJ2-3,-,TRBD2,CASSLAASGSRSTDTQYF,TGTGCCAGCAGCTTAGCTGCTAGCGGGAGCCGGAGCACAGATACGCAGTATTTT
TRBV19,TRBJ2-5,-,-,CASSPGVVVAQETQYF,TGTGCCAGTAGTCCCGGAGTAGTGGTGGCCCAAGAGACCCAGTACTTC